This T cell receptor (beta chain) was captured in a study of immune characteristics of hereditary and idiopathic chronic pancreatitis. General study points: Higher disease severity scores went with more productive TCR rearrangements.

The pancreas tissue came from patients undergoing total pancreatectomy with islet autotransplantation. Chronic pancreatitis patients in the study lacked known diabetes history. In the case of this clone: The antigen is not known.

The CDR3 extends over 14 amino acids. Germline CDR1 is MNHNS and CDR2 is SASEGT. Trimming removed 1 base from V and 4 bases from J, with 11 bases in between. Using immunoSEQ multiplex PCR, the repertoire was profiled, and TCRdb retains in-frame clones only, with some absent. The data contain thousands of clones, around four fifths of them singletons. Specimen: pancreas tissue with idiopathic chronic pancreatitis. The V and J genes are TRBV6-1 and TRBJ2-7, with D perhaps given as TRBD1 or TRBD2 (6 bases each). The receptor's source is a human donor with chronic pancreatitis. CDR3 residues: CASSEVQGRYEQYF. CDR3 nucleotide sequence: TGTGCCAGCAGTGAAGTTCAGGGGAGGTACGAGCAGTACTTC.